This is a list of T cell receptor beta chains from one sample in a study of Ad26.COV2.S vaccination and SARS-CoV-2 variants. Some clones are missing from TCRdb's copy, which holds only in-frame ones; the method was immunoSEQ multiplex PCR. The table lists about 480,000 clones, roughly 89% of them singletons. The sequencing here drew on peripheral blood, taken in a trial of Ad26.COV2.S vaccine versus placebo. The receptors were sampled from a person aged 18-60 years who received the Ad26.COV2.S COVID-19 vaccine or a placebo. The CDR3 runs from the conserved cysteine through the conserved F or W. A D gene is named only where the DNA matches it firmly. The size of a clone is reported for some rows only, either as once, few or many, or as a class for expanded clones.

D	V	size	J	DNA	CDR3
NA	TRBV21-1	NA	TRBJ2-7	TGTGCCAGCAGCAAAGGTCCAGGCATAACCTACGAGCAGTACTTC	CASSKGPGITYEQYF
NA	TRBV16	NA	TRBJ2-5	TGTGCCAGCAGCCAATCCGGAGAGACCCAGTACTTC	CASSQSGETQYF
NA	TRBV21-1	NA	TRBJ2-1	TGTGCCAGCAGGAGACTAGCGGAAAGCTCCTACAATGAGCAGTTCTTC	CASRRLAESSYNEQFF
NA	TRBV28	NA	TRBJ2-6	TGTGCCAGCAGCCCCAGGACTCAATCCGTGGTTGGGGCCAACGTCCTGACTTTC	CASSPRTQSVVGANVLTF
TRBD1	TRBV10-3	NA	TRBJ2-1	TGTGCCATCAGTGAGTCCAGACAGGGGGCGATCGGTGAGCAGTTCTTC	CAISESRQGAIGEQFF
TRBD2	TRBV11-3	NA	TRBJ2-2	TGTGCCAGCAGTAAGCGGGAGAACACCGGGGAGCTGTTTTTT	CASSKRENTGELFF
NA	TRBV27	NA	TRBJ1-5	TGTGCCAGCAGTTCCAGGGGAACCTATAGCAATCAGCCCCAGCATTTT	CASSSRGTYSNQPQHF
NA	TRBV7-2	few	TRBJ1-5	TGTGCCAGCAGCTTAGGTGGTCAGCCCCAGCATTTT	CASSLGGQPQHF
NA	TRBV6-5	NA	TRBJ2-1	TGTGCCAGCAGAGGGAACAGGGCCAATGAGCAGTTCTTC	CASRGNRANEQFF
NA	TRBV9	NA	TRBJ1-3	TGTGCCAGCAGCGATGGGGGAATCGGGAACACCATATATTTT	CASSDGGIGNTIYF
NA	TRBV7-2	few	TRBJ1-2	TGTGCCAGCAGCCTACGACATCAGGCCGTTGGCTACACCTTC	CASSLRHQAVGYTF
NA	TRBV6-1	once	TRBJ1-6	TGTGCCAGCAGTGAGGGACGGGGTTCACCCCTCCACTTT	CASSEGRGSPLHF
NA	TRBV28	NA	TRBJ1-6	TGTGCCAGCAGCTTGGGGGGAGTGCCACCCCTCCACTTT	CASSLGGVPPLHF
TRBD1	TRBV2	NA	TRBJ1-1	TGTGCCAGCAGCACAGGGGAGTACACTGAAGCTTTCTTT	CASSTGEYTEAFF
TRBD1	TRBV2	NA	TRBJ1-5	TGTGCCAGCAGGCTATTCCGGGACAGTCAGTATCAGCCCCAGCATTTT	CASRLFRDSQYQPQHF
NA	TRBV2	NA	TRBJ1-4	TGTGCCAGCAGGGGGCCCGACGCAGGGGAAAAACTGTTTTTT	CASRGPDAGEKLFF
TRBD1	TRBV6-5	NA	TRBJ2-1	TGTGCCAGCAGCCCCCCAGGACAGGGAATCCATGAGCAGTTCTTC	CASSPPGQGIHEQFF
NA	TRBV5-1	NA	TRBJ2-2	TGCGCCAGCAGCTTGGGCCTGGAGGGACAGCTGTTTTTT	CASSLGLEGQLFF
NA	TRBV2	NA	TRBJ2-7	TGTGCCAGCAGTGAAGTTAGGGGATCTGGCGAGCAGTACTTC	CASSEVRGSGEQYF
NA	TRBV15	NA	TRBJ2-7	TGTGCCACCAGCAGAGACCGACACCCCGAGCAGTACTTC	CATSRDRHPEQYF